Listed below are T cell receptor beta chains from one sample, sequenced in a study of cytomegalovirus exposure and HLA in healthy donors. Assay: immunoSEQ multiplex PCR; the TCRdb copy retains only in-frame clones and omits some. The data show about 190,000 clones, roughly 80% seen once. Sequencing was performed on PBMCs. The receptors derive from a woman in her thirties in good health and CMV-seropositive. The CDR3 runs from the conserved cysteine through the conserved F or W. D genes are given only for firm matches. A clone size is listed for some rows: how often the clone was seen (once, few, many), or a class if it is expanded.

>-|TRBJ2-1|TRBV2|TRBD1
TGTGCCAGCAGGGGACAGCCAAGTGAGCAGTTCTTC
CASRGQPSEQFF
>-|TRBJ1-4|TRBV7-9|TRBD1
TGTGCCAGCAGCATAAGACAGGGCGCTAATGAAAAACTGTTTTTT
CASSIRQGANEKLFF
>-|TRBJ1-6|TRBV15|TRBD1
TGTGCCACCAGCAGAGTCCGGGGACAGGGAAATTCACCCCTCCACTTT
CATSRVRGQGNSPLHF
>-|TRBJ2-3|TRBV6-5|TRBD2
TGTGCCAGCAGTAAACTAGCGGGAGCGGTAGATACGCAGTATTTT
CASSKLAGAVDTQYF
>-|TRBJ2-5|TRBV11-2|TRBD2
TGTGCCAGCAGCTTGGGACTACTACAAGAGACCCAGTACTTC
CASSLGLLQETQYF
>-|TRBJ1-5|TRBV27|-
TGTGCCAGCAGCCCCCGAGGGCGCAATCAGCCCCAGCATTTT
CASSPRGRNQPQHF
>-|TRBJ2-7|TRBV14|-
TGTGCCAGCAGCCAAGGACTGGGGGGATTCTACGAGCAGTACTTC
CASSQGLGGFYEQYF
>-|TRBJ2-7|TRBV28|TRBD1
TGTGCCAGCAGTTTCTATGGGGACAGGGCTGGCGAGCAGTACTTC
CASSFYGDRAGEQYF
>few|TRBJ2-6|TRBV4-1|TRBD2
TGTGCCAGCAGCCAGACTAGCGGCTCTGGGGCCAACGTCCTGACTTTC
CASSQTSGSGANVLTF
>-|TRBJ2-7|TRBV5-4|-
TGTGCCAGCACTGTGACAGGTTCCTACGAGCAGTACTTC
CASTVTGSYEQYF
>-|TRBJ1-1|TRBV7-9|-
TGTGCCAGCAGCTCACCGAGCGAGATAAACACTGAAGCTTTCTTT
CASSSPSEINTEAFF
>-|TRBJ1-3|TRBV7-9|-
TGTGCCAGCAGCCCCGCTAGCTCTGGAAACACCATATATTTT
CASSPASSGNTIYF
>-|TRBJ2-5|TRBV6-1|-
TGTGCCAGCAGTTTCCAGGGTTCCTTGGAGACCCAGTACTTC
CASSFQGSLETQYF
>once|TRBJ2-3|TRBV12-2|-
TGTGCAAGTCGCTCCGAACCCTTCCGACAAGCGGGTAACACAGATACGCAGTATTTT
CASRSEPFRQAGNTDTQYF
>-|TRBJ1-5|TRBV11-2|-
TGTGCCAGCAGCTTAGGGCAGGGGACGTATCAGCCCCAGCATTTT
CASSLGQGTYQPQHF
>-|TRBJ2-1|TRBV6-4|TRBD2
TGTGCCAGCAGTGACAGGACTAGCGGGAGTATCAATGAGCAGTTCTTC
CASSDRTSGSINEQFF
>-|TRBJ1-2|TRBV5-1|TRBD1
TGCGCCAGCAGTTACGGGACAGGGAGCGACTATGGCTACACCTTC
CASSYGTGSDYGYTF
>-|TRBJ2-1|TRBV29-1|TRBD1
TGCAGCGTTGAAGGACAGGGCTCGAGCTCCTACAATGAGCAGTTCTTC
CSVEGQGSSSYNEQFF
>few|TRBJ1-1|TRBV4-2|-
TGTGCCAGCAGCCCAGTCGACAGGCTCACTGAAGCTTTCTTT
CASSPVDRLTEAFF
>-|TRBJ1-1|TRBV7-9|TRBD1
TGTTCCAGCAGCTCTGGACAGGGGGCGAGAACTGAAGCTTTCTTT
CSSSSGQGARTEAFF
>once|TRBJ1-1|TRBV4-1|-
TGCGCCAGCAGCCCCATACAGGGTCGAGACACTGAAGCTTTCTTT
CASSPIQGRDTEAFF
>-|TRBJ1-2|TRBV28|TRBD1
TGTGCCAGCAGTTTAGGGACAGGGCTGGGCGGCTACACCTTC
CASSLGTGLGGYTF
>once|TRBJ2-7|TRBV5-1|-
TGCGCCAGCAGCCCCACCGCGAGGGAGGTGGCGGAGGAGCAGTACTTC
CASSPTAREVAEEQYF
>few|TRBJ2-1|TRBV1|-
TGCACCAGCAGCCACCTAGCCGATGAGCAGTTCTTC
CTSSHLADEQFF
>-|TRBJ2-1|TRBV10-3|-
TGTGCCATCAGTGTATCTAGCGATGAGCAGTTCTTC
CAISVSSDEQFF
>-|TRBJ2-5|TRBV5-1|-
TGCGCCAGCAGCTTGTCGGAGACCCAGTACTTC
CASSLSETQYF